These 5 T cell receptor beta chains were sequenced from one sample in a study of cytomegalovirus exposure and HLA in healthy donors. Amplification used 60 Vbeta primers and 13 Jbeta primers. Repertoires were generated with immunoSEQ multiplex PCR, while TCRdb's copy carries only in-frame clones and drops some. Of about 160,000 clones listed, 80% to 90% are singletons. The source material was PBMCs. These receptors all come from a male donor in good health and CMV-seronegative.

The chain uses TRBV9 and TRBJ1-5; D is unclear. This CDR3 spans 14 amino acids. V gave up 2 bases and J gave up 1 base, with 7 bases separating them. Per germline, CDR1 SGDLS and CDR2 YYNGEE. CDR3 sequence reads: CASSVHLSNQPQHF. In DNA form, the CDR3 reads TGTGCCAGCAGCGTCCACCTAAGCAATCAGCCCCAGCATTTT.

The V gene is TRBV19, the J gene TRBJ1-2; D ambiguous. V lost 8 bases and J lost 4, with 14 bases in between. Germline lookup yields CDR1 LNHDA and CDR2 SQIVND (reference sequence). This CDR3 comprises 13 residues. The CDR3 reads CASCAQPIYGYTF. DNA for the CDR3: TGTGCCAGTTGTGCACAGCCCATCTATGGCTACACCTTC.

The rearrangement joins TRBV29-1 to TRBJ1-2, with TRBD1 as a possible D gene (6 bases). This CDR3 comprises 15 residues. V dropped 4 bases and J dropped 3 bases, with 18 bases sitting between them. Germline loops: CDR1 SQVTM, CDR2 ANQGSEA. In nucleotides, the CDR3 is TGCAGCGTTGGAGTAGGGATGGGACAAGACTATGGCTACACCTTC. Amino acids: CSVGVGMGQDYGYTF.

The chain carries TRBV7-3 and TRBJ2-6, with 7 bases aligning to TRBD1. The CDR3 contains 19 residues. Unmatched junction bases numbered 15, after V lost 5 bases and J lost 2 bases. Looked up from germline, CDR1 is SGHTA and CDR2 is FQGTGA. CDR3 sequence reads: CASSPQGPQGLTGANVLTF. The CDR3 DNA reads as TGTGCCAGCAGCCCACAGGGGCCGCAGGGCTTGACTGGGGCCAACGTCCTGACTTTC.

V gene TRBV19 combines with J gene TRBJ1-4; 7 bases fit TRBD1. CDR1 LNHDA and CDR2 SQIVND come from the germline V gene (reference sequence). V dropped 10 bases and J dropped 3; count of bases not matched to a gene: 5. This CDR3 region has 13 residues. This CDR3 is CATTGAANEKLFF. The DNA of the CDR3 is TGTGCCACTACAGGGGCCGCTAATGAAAAACTGTTTTTT.